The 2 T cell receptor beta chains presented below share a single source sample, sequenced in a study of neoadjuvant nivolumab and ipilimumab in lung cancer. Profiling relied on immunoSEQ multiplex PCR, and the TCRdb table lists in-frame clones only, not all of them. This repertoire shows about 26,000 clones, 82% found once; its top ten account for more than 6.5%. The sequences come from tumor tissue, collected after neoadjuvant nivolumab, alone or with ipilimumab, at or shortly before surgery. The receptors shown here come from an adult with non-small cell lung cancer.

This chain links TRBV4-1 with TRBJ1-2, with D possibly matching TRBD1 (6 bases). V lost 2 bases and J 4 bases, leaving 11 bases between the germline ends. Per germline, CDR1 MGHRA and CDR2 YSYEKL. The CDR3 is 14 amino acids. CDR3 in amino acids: CASSQPDSFYGYTF. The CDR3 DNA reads TGCGCCAGCAGCCAACCGGACAGTTTCTATGGCTACACCTTC.

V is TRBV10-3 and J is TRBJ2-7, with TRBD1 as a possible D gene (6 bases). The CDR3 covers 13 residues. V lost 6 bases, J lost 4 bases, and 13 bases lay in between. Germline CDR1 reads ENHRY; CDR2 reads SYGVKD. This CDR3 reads CAISPEGDYEQYF. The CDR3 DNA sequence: TGTGCCATCAGCCCCGAGGGGGATTACGAGCAGTACTTC.